This entry describes one T cell receptor (beta chain). Its cognate antigen is unknown. This sample is drawn from a study of cytomegalovirus exposure and HLA in healthy donors. General study findings and limits: Within an earlier analysis, most TCR beta V segments proved productive either about 87% or about 30% of the time. A missense variant in DCLRE1C was later tied to TCR beta V- and J-gene trimming. Roughly 170 TCR beta chains were listed as cytomegalovirus-associated. A few of the chains that were CMV-associated were confirmed in vitro to be specific for CMV antigens.

The CDR3 is 15 amino acids. CDR1 is KGHSH and CDR2 is LQKENI in the germline V gene. V gave up 5 bases and J gave up 0 bases, with 13 bases separating them. PCR amplification relied on 60 Vbeta primers (plus 13 Jbeta primers). Sequencing used immunoSEQ multiplex PCR; TCRdb keeps in-frame clones, though not all of them. Its table records around 130,000 clones. The rearrangement links TRBV18 to TRBJ1-2, with D possibly matching TRBD1 (6 bases). The clonotype originates from a woman between 40 and 50 years old in good health and CMV-seronegative. Sequencing was performed on PBMCs. CDR3 amino acids: CASSRTANANYGYTF. The CDR3 coding sequence is TGTGCCAGCTCAAGGACAGCCAACGCTAACTATGGCTACACCTTC. Full variable domain (missing parts from reference TRBV18 and TRBJ1-2): NAGVMQNPRHLVRRRGQEARLRCSPMKGHSHVYWYRQLPEEGLKFMVYLQKENIIDESGMPKERFSAEFPKEGPSILRIQQVVRGDSAAYFCASSRTANANYGYTFGSGTRLTVV.